The rows below give T cell receptor beta chains drawn from one sample of a study of beta chain features in type 1 diabetes. Sequenced by immunoSEQ multiplex PCR; TCRdb stores in-frame clones only, minus some. Of 50,000 or so clones in the sample, approximately 45% were seen once. The sequenced sample consisted of Tregs from blood. The receptors come from a man between 25 and 39 years old with type 1 diabetes. The conserved cysteine and the conserved F or W are not part of the CDR3 here. Fields, in order: J gene, CDR3 length, V gene, D gene, CDR3 protein. D genes are given only for firm matches.

TRBJ1-2	11	TRBV6-5	-	AAQLGGDYGYT
TRBJ2-3	13	TRBV7-3	TRBD2	ASSLTGGPRYGQY
TRBJ2-4	13	TRBV6-5	-	ASSPGGSRENIQY
TRBJ1-3	15	TRBV9	-	ASSFTTGTNSGNTIY
TRBJ1-4	9	TRBV6-1	TRBD1	ADRANEKLF
TRBJ1-4	13	TRBV19	-	ASSLYGTSPEKLF
TRBJ1-2	11	TRBV28	-	ASRTGEGRGYT
TRBJ1-5	10	TRBV28	TRBD1	ASRQGSQPQH
TRBJ1-2	14	TRBV7-2	-	ASSLARGRYNYGYT
TRBJ1-3	15	TRBV10-3	-	AISESGQGMFGNTIY
TRBJ2-7	14	TRBV7-2	TRBD2	ASSASGLHLLYEQY
TRBJ2-7	16	TRBV7-6	-	ASSLEPRPTVGAHEQY
TRBJ2-3	13	TRBV7-6	TRBD2	ASSSIAGLTDTQY
TRBJ2-3	14	TRBV5-1	-	ASSLSDNLGTDTQY
TRBJ2-5	8	TRBV30	-	AWGGETQY
TRBJ1-2	12	TRBV7-2	-	ASSSTRRPYGYT
TRBJ1-3	12	TRBV28	-	ASVYGFSGNTIY
TRBJ2-5	13	TRBV18	-	ASSPSAGTRETQY
TRBJ1-1	12	TRBV6-5	TRBD1	ASSLQGAWTEAF
TRBJ1-2	12	TRBV5-4	TRBD1	ASSLGQGARGYT
TRBJ1-1	13	TRBV5-1	TRBD1	ASSLGTAMNTEAF
TRBJ2-7	13	TRBV7-2	TRBD2	ASSLVPRERYEQY